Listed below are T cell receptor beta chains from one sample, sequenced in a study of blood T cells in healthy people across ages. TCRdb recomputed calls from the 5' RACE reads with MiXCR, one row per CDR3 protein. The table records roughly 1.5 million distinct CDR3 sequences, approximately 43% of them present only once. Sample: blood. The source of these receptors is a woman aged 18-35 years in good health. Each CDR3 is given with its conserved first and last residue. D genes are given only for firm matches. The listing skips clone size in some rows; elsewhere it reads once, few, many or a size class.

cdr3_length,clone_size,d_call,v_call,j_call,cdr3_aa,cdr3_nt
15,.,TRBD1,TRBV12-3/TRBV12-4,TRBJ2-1,CATNPRTGVDNEQFF,TGTGCCACTAACCCCCGGACAGGGGTTGATAATGAGCAGTTCTTC
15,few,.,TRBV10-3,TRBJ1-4,CAISDRGGLGEKLFF,TGTGCCATCAGTGACAGGGGTGGCCTAGGTGAAAAACTGTTTTTT
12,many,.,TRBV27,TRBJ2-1,CASSLRDNEQFF,TGTGCCAGCAGTTTACGCGACAATGAGCAGTTCTTC
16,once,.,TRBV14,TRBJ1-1,CASSQDLNRLDTEAFF,TGTGCCAGCAGCCAAGATCTCAACAGGTTGGACACTGAAGCTTTCTTT
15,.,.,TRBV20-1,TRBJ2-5,CSAASVRSYQETQYF,TGCAGTGCTGCGTCGGTGCGAAGCTACCAAGAGACCCAGTACTTC
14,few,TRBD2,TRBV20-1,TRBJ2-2,CSAGTSGYTGELFF,TGCAGTGCTGGGACTAGCGGTTACACCGGGGAGCTGTTTTTT
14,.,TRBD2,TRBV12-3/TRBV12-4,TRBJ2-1,CASRARAGGNEQFF,TGTGCCAGCAGGGCCCGGGCCGGGGGGAATGAGCAGTTCTTC
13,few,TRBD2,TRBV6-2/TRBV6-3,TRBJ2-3,CASYLADTDTQYF,TGTGCCAGTTATCTAGCGGACACAGATACGCAGTATTTT
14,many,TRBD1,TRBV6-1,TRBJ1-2,CASSEAGTGYGYTF,TGTGCCAGCAGTGAAGCCGGGACAGGATATGGCTACACCTTC
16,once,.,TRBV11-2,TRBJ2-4,CASRRGPKAAKNIQYF,TGTGCCAGCAGGCGGGGACCCAAGGCGGCCAAAAACATTCAGTACTTC